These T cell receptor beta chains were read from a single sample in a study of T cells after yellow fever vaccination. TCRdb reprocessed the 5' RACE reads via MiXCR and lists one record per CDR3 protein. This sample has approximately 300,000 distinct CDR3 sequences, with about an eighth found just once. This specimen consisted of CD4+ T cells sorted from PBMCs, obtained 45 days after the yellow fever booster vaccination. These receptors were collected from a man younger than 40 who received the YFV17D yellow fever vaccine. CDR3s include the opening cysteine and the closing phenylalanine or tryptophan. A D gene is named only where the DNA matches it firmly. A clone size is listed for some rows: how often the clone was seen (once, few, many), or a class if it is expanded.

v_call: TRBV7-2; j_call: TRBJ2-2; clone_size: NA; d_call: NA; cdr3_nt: TGTGCCAGCAGCCATTACCGCCAGCAAGGGAGCGGGGAGCTGTTTTTT; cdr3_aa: CASSHYRQQGSGELFF
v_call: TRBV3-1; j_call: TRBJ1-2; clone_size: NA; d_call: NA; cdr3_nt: TGTGCCAGCAGCCAAGGGGCGAGTGGCTACACCTTC; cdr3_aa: CASSQGASGYTF
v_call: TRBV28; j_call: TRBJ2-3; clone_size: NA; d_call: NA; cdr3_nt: TGTGCCAGCAGTTCCCTTCCGGGCAGGGAGGCAGATACGCAGTATTTT; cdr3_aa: CASSSLPGREADTQYF
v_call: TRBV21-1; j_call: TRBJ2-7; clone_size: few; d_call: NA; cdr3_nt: TGTGCCAGCAGCAAAGGTCTGGTAGGGAGTCTCGTATACGAGCAGTACTTC; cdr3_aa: CASSKGLVGSLVYEQYF
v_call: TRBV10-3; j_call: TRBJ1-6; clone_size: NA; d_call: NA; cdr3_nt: TGTGCCATCAGTGCCACCGGTAGTGTTCCTTCACCCCTCCACTTT; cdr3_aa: CAISATGSVPSPLHF
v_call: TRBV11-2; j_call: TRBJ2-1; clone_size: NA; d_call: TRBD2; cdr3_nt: TGTGCCAGCAGCCCCCGGGGGGGTGGGGCGGGGTCAAGCAATGAGCAGTTCTTC; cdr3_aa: CASSPRGGGAGSSNEQFF
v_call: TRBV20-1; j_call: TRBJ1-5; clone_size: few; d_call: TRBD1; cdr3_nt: TGCAGTGCTAGAGATGCACAGGGGGCGAAGGGCAATCAGCCCCAGCATTTT; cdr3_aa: CSARDAQGAKGNQPQHF
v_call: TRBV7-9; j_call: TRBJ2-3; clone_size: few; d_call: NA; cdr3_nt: TGTGCCAGCAGCTTAGCGGGGTCCGTTACGCAGTATTTT; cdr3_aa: CASSLAGSVTQYF
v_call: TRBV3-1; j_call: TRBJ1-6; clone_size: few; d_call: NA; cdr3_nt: TGTGCCAGCGTTAATCAGGGCGGCGGTTCACCCCTCCACTTT; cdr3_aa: CASVNQGGGSPLHF
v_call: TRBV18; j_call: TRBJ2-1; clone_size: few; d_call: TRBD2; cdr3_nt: TGTGCCAGCTCACCACCCTCGGGGACTAGCGGGCACGTCTACAATGAGCAGTTCTTC; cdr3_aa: CASSPPSGTSGHVYNEQFF
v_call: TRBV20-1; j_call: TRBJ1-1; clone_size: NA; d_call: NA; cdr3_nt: TGCAGTGCTAGTCCTCTATCTTTCCGAGCTTTCTTT; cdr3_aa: CSASPLSFRAFF
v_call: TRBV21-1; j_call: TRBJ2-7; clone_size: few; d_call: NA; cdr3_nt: TGTGCCAGCGGTCTGACAGGGGTTTTTTACGAGCAGTACTTC; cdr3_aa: CASGLTGVFYEQYF
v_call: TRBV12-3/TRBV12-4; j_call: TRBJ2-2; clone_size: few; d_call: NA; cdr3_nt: TGTGCCAGCAGTTTCCTACAGTCACGGGAGCTGTTTTTT; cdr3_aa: CASSFLQSRELFF
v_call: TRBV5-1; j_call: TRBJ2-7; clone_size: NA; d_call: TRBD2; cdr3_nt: TGCGCCAGCAGTTCCGTGGCGGGAGCGGGATACGAGCAGTACTTC; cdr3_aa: CASSSVAGAGYEQYF
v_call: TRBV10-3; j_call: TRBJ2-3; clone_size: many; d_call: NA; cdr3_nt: TGTGCCATCAGTGAGCCCAACTCCGTCGCGCAGTATTTT; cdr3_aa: CAISEPNSVAQYF
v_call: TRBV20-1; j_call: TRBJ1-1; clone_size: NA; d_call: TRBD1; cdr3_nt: TGCAGTGCTAGTTCGGGTGGAGGGGGCCTCGCGTCTTTCTTT; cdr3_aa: CSASSGGGGLASFF
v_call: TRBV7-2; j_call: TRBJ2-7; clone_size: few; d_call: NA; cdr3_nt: TGTGCCAGCAGCTACGGGACTCCCTACGAGCAGTACTTC; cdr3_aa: CASSYGTPYEQYF
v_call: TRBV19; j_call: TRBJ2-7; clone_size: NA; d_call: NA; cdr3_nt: TGTGCCAGTAGTATCAGGGGGAGGAACGAGCAGTACTTC; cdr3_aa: CASSIRGRNEQYF
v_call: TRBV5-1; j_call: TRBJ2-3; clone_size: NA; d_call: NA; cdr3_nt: TGCGCCAGCAGCCGGGGAGGAGACACAGATACGCAGTATTTT; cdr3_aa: CASSRGGDTDTQYF
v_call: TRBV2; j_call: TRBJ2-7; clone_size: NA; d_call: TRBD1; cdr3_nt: TGTGCCAGCAGTGACGGGACAGGGGACGGCGAGCAGTACTTC; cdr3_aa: CASSDGTGDGEQYF
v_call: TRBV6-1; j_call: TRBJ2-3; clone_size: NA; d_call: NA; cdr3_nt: TGTGCCAGCAACCGGGTTAGGGGGAGGGGCACAGATACGCAGTATTTT; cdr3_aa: CASNRVRGRGTDTQYF
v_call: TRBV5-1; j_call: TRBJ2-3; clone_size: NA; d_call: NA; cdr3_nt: TGCGCCAGCAGCGTCGCCCTTCTAGGGAACACAGATACGCAGTATTTT; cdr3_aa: CASSVALLGNTDTQYF
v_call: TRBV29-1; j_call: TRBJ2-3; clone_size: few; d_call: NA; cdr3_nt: TGCAGCGTTGAAGATTCGGGGGGCCACACAGATACGCAGTATTTT; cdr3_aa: CSVEDSGGHTDTQYF
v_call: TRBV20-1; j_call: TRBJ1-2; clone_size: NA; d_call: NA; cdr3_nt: TGCAGTGCTAGGGTCCAGACTCCGTACCTCTATGGCTACACCTTC; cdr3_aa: CSARVQTPYLYGYTF
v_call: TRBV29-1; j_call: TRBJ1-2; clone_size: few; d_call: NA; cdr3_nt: TGCAGCGTTGAAGATCCCGCGGGGCAGCCCTATGGCTACACCTTC; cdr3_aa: CSVEDPAGQPYGYTF
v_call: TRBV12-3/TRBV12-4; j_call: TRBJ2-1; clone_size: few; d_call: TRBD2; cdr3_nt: TGTGCCAGCAGTAGGACTAGCGGGAGTATGGATGAGCAGTTCTTC; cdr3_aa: CASSRTSGSMDEQFF
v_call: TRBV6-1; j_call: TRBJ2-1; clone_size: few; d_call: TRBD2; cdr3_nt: TGTGCCTCCCATAGGGGCGGGAGTAGCTATGAGCAGTTCTTC; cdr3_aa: CASHRGGSSYEQFF
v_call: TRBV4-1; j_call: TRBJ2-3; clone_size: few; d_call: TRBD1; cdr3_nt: TGCGCCAGCAGCCGCGAGGGACAGGGATACACAGATACGCAGTATTTT; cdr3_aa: CASSREGQGYTDTQYF
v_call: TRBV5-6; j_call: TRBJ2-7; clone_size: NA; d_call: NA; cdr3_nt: TGTGCCAGCATCTTGGGATTGGGCTCCACCTACGAGCAGTACTTC; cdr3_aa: CASILGLGSTYEQYF
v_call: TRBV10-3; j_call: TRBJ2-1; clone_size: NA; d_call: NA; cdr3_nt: TGTGCCATCAGTGAAGGTGTTTTTGAGCAGTTCTTC; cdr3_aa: CAISEGVFEQFF
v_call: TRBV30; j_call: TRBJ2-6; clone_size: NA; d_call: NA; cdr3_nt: TGTGCCTGGAGTGTCTACTCTGGGGCCAACGTCCTGACTTTC; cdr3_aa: CAWSVYSGANVLTF
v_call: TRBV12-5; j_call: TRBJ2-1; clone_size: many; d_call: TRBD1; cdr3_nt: TGTGCTAGTGTCTTCGCCGGGACAGTAAACAATGAGCAGTTCTTC; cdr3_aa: CASVFAGTVNNEQFF
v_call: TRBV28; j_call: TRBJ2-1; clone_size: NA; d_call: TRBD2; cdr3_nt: TGTGCCAGCAGTCGTCTGACTAGCGGGAGAAAAAATGAGCAGTTCTTC; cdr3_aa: CASSRLTSGRKNEQFF
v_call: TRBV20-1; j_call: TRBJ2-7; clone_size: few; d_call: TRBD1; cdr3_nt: TGCAGTGCTACCCGGGACAGTGCCTCCTACGAGCAGTACTTC; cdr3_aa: CSATRDSASYEQYF
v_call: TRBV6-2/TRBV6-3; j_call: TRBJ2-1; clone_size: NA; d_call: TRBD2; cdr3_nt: TGTGCCAGCGGGACTAGATGGTTCTTC; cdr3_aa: CASGTRWFF
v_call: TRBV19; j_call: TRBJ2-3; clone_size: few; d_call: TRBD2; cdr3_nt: TGTGCCAGTATCCCCGCTAGCGGCAATGCAGATACGCAGTATTTT; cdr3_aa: CASIPASGNADTQYF
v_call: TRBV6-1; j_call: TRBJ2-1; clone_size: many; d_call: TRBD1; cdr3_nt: TGTGCCAGCAGTAAATGGGGACAGGGAGACAATGAGCAGTTCTTC; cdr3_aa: CASSKWGQGDNEQFF
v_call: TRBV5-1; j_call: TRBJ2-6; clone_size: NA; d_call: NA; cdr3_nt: TGCGCCAGCAGCTCTTGGGGTAGCTCTGGGGCCAACGTCCTGACTTTC; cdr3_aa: CASSSWGSSGANVLTF
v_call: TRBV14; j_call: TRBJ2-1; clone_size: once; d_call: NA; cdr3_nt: TGTGCCAGCAGCCCCAGTCGCGCAAATGAGCAGTTCTTC; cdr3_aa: CASSPSRANEQFF
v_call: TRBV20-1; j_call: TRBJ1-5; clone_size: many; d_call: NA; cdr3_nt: TGCAGTGCTAGTCGTATAGTTGGCAATCAGCCCCAGCATTTT; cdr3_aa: CSASRIVGNQPQHF
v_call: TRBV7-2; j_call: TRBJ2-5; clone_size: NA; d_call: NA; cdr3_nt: TGTGCCAGCACCGTTAGCGGAGGCCCTCAAGAGACCCAGTACTTC; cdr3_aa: CASTVSGGPQETQYF
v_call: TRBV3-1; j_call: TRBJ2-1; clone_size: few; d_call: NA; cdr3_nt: TGTGCCAGCAGCCCCAAAAGTCGGACTAACGGGAATGAGCAGTTCTTC; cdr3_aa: CASSPKSRTNGNEQFF
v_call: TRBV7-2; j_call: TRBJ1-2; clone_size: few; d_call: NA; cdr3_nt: TGTGCCAGCAGCTACCAAAGTGGGGCAGACTTCTATGGCTACACCTTC; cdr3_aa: CASSYQSGADFYGYTF
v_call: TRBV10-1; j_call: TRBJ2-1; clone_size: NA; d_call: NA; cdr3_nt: TGCGCCAGCAGTGAGAGGGAAGGCAATGAGCAGTTCTTC; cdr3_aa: CASSEREGNEQFF
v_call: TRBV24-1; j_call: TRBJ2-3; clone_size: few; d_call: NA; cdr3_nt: TGTGCCACCAGTGGGACCTTGGGGGATACGCAGTATTTT; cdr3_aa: CATSGTLGDTQYF
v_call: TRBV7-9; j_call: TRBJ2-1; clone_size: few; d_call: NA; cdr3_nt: TGTGCCAGCAGCCTAGAGGCAGGGTCCGTTTACAATGAGCAGTTCTTC; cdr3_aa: CASSLEAGSVYNEQFF